The clone carrying this T cell receptor beta chain was recorded only once. Its antigen is unidentified. The sample originates from a study of long-term antiretroviral therapy in people with HIV. Study-wide points: The study found narrower CDR3 length ranges in HIV repertoires than in controls.

There are 16 residues in the CDR3. CDR1 MNHEY and CDR2 SVGAGI come from the germline V gene. V was clipped by 0 bases and J by 4 bases; unmatched bases: 5. At survey level, the immunoSEQ assay was run in its v3.0 version. Researchers set sequencing to target about 35,000-55,000 T-cell genomes per sample. Repertoires were generated with immunoSEQ multiplex PCR, while TCRdb's copy carries only in-frame clones and drops some. The sample records almost 30,000 clones, 85% to 90% being singletons. The genes are TRBV6-5 and TRBJ1-2, with TRBD1 identical over 10 bases. The TCR sequence derives from a man aged 50 or older with HIV. Sequencing used unsorted PBMCs, obtained 3.2 years before starting antiretroviral therapy. The CDR3: CASSYSKTGGFYGYTF. DNA of the CDR3: TGTGCCAGCAGTTACTCGAAGACAGGGGGCTTCTATGGCTACACCTTC.